Included here is one TCR beta chain sequence, with context. The source of the sample is a study of T cells in tuberculosis. CDR3 length: 17 amino acids. From germline, CDR1 is SGHRS and CDR2 YFSETQ. V trimming: 1 base; J trimming: 7 bases; junction bases outside the gene matches: 11. Sorting used thawed, overnight-rested PBMC stained with anti-CD3, a viability dye and GMM-loaded CD1B tetramer. CD1B tetramers were loaded with Rhodococcus equi-derived C32 glucose monomycolate. Approximately 95,000 tetramer-negative cells were sorted from each donor. Sequencing of TCR-alpha and TCR-beta chains was unpaired. TCRdb's table, derived via immunoSEQ multiplex PCR, lists solely in-frame clones and lacks some. The data contain about 58,000 clones, 88% of them seen just once; the ten biggest clones take up around a fifth. The study, taken as a whole, reports: Some low-affinity tetramer-binding T cells may be absent from this sample.

Sequenced sample: CD1b-GMM tetramer-negative cells sorted from PBMCs. This TCR came from an adult woman with latent tuberculosis. This chain links TRBV5-1 with TRBJ2-3; 11 positions match TRBD2. The CDR3 DNA reads as TGCGCCAGCAGCTTGCCCCTAGCGGGAGGTTTGTCAAATACGCAGTATTTT. Amino acids: CASSLPLAGGLSNTQYF.